Following are 31 T cell receptor beta chains from one sample sequenced in a study of T cell clusters in autoimmune cytopenias (dated by TCRdb to between 2018 and 2021). The sample was run on an Illumina MiSeq. To amplify TRB rearrangements, a touch-down multiplex PCR protocol was run with the TRB-A and TRB-B primer pools combined in a single tube. Through TCRdb reprocessing, the reads give one entry per CDR3 protein sequence; DNA is omitted. The sample's records list thousands of distinct CDR3 sequences. The top ten hold about 20% of the sample. TRB amplification used about 230 ng of peripheral blood genomic DNA, some 38,000 genome equivalents, per sample. The sample was peripheral blood. The receptors derive from a human donor with an autoimmune cytopenia or autoimmune hepatitis (not recorded which).

The chain joins TRBV25-1 to TRBJ1-2; the D call of TRBD1 rests on TCRdb alone, since no DNA is present to check it. Germline V gene data show CDR1 as MGHDK and CDR2 as SYGVNS. The CDR3 totals 15 residues. The CDR3 sequence is CASSEMTGAVGGYTF.

This chain joins TRBV5-1 and TRBJ2-2. This CDR3 is 16 amino acids long. Germline V gives CDR1 SGHRS, CDR2 YFSETQ. The CDR3 sequence is CASSLVGLGVPGELFF.

This CDR3 is CASSDWVANVLTF. The V and J genes are TRBV6-1 and TRBJ2-6. The CDR3 has 13 residues. CDR1 and CDR2 from the germline V gene are MNHNS and SASEGT.

This clonotype is medium-sized by frequency. V is TRBV29-1 and J is TRBJ2-5. Germline CDR1 SQVTM, CDR2 ANQGSEA. The CDR3 consists of 13 residues. The CDR3 loop reads CSASLGTRETQYF.

The V gene is TRBV6-5, the J gene TRBJ1-1; TCRdb's D call of TRBD1 is untestable without DNA. The CDR3 is 16 amino acids. Germline values: CDR1 MNHEY, CDR2 SVGAGI. The CDR3 here is CASSRQGAELGIEAFF.

The chain carries TRBV6-5 and TRBJ1-2. Germline V gene sequence: CDR1 MNHEY, CDR2 SVGAGI. This CDR3 region has 14 residues. The CDR3 sequence is CASSRVPSFYGYTF.

V is TRBV6-6 and J is TRBJ1-3; with no DNA, the TCRdb D assignment of TRBD1 cannot be verified. The CDR3 length is 15 residues. Germline CDR1 and CDR2: MNHNY and SVGAGI (reference sequence). The CDR3 spells CASIKWAGDGNTIYF.

The CDR3 protein is CASSWSHSNQPQHF. This chain joins TRBV6-2 or TRBV6-3 and TRBJ1-5. The CDR3 spans 14 residues. CDR1 is MNHEY, CDR2 SVGEGT, per germline.

The chain couples TRBV5-1 to TRBJ2-3; as DNA is missing, the TRBD2 call by TCRdb cannot be tested. Germline V gene sequence: CDR1 SGHRS, CDR2 YFSETQ. The CDR3 consists of 15 residues. CDR3 protein: CASSFNRAPTDTQYF.

By frequency, this clonotype registers medium-sized (0.01 to 0.1%). The chain links TRBV7-6 to TRBJ2-7. This CDR3 is built from 12 residues. From germline, CDR1 is SGHVS and CDR2 FNYEAQ. The CDR3 sequence: CASSSVNGEQYF.

This clonotype registers medium-sized by frequency. J is TRBJ2-7 and V is TRBV6-5; TCRdb proposes TRBD1, but this gene call is untestable without DNA. Germline assignment: CDR1 MNHEY and CDR2 SVGAGI. The CDR3 spans 14 residues. The CDR3 protein is CASRGTGTSYEQYF.

The rearrangement links TRBV20-1 to TRBJ1-6; no DNA is available, so the TRBD1 call from TCRdb remains unchecked. The CDR3 has 17 amino acids. In germline, CDR1 is DFQATT, CDR2 SNEGSKA (reference sequence). The CDR3 protein is CSARGSGQGAFRSPLHF.

In terms of frequency, this clonotype is medium-sized (0.01 to 0.1%). The chain links TRBV7-9 to TRBJ2-5. This CDR3 has 13 residues. Germline CDR1 reads SEHNR; CDR2 reads FQNEAQ (reference sequence). CDR3 region: CASSLGLGETQYF.

This clonotype is identified as medium-sized (0.01 to 0.1%) from frequency. This rearrangement joins TRBV6-5 to TRBJ1-1; TCRdb's D call of TRBD1 is untestable without DNA. CDR3 length equals 15 residues. CDR1 is MNHEY, CDR2 SVGAGI, per germline. The CDR3 sequence is CASSYQGRKNTEAFF.

This chain joins TRBV14 and TRBJ2-7; TCRdb's D call, TRBD1, is unchecked because there is no DNA. The CDR3 contains 15 residues. Germline lookup yields CDR1 SGHDN and CDR2 FVKESK. The CDR3 sequence is CASSRGNTLFYEQYF.

The V gene is TRBV5-1, the J gene TRBJ1-1; TCRdb's D gene call, TRBD1, goes unchecked for lack of DNA. The CDR3 covers 14 residues. The germline V gene has CDR1 SGHRS and CDR2 YFSETQ. This CDR3 is CASSLARGRTEAFF.

This clonotype is deemed medium-sized by its frequency. CDR3 protein: CASSLGSQTNEQFF. The V call is TRBV7-2, the J call TRBJ2-1. The CDR3 extends over 14 amino acids. The germline CDR1 and CDR2 sequences are SGHTA and FQGNSA.

The CDR3 is CAISGGSGGTYEQYF. The chain is built from TRBV10-3 and TRBJ2-7; TCRdb outputs TRBD1, but without DNA this stays unchecked. The CDR3 contains 15 residues. The germline CDR1 and CDR2 sequences are ENHRY and SYGVKD.

Frequency places this clonotype as medium-sized (0.01 to 0.1%). The V and J genes are TRBV7-2 and TRBJ2-2. The CDR3 spans 13 residues. Germline CDR1 and CDR2: SGHTA and FQGNSA. The CDR3 reads CASSLYGDGELFF. Complete variable domain (other parts from reference TRBV7-2 and TRBJ2-2): GAGVSQSPSNKVTEKGKDVELRCDPISGHTALYWYRQSLGQGLEFLIYFQGNSAPDKSGLPSDRFSAERTGGSVSTLTIQRTQQEDSAVYLCASSLYGDGELFFGEGSRLTVL.

This clonotype is classed as medium-sized by frequency. The rearrangement links TRBV7-2 to TRBJ2-1; the TCRdb D gene call, TRBD1, has no DNA to confirm it. Germline CDR1 and CDR2: SGHTA and FQGNSA. The CDR3 sequence is 17 residues long. CDR3 residues: CASSLARPPRGGNEQFF.

In terms of frequency, this clonotype is medium-sized. This chain connects TRBV7-6 to TRBJ1-1. Germline-derived CDR1 and CDR2 are SGHVS and FNYEAQ. The CDR3 runs 13 residues. The CDR3 loop is CASRADVNTEAFF. Full variable domain (missing parts from reference TRBV7-6 and TRBJ1-1): GAGVSQSPRYKVTKRGQDVALRCDPISGHVSLYWYRQALGQGPEFLTYFNYEAQQDKSGLPNDRFSAERPEGSISTLTIQRTEQRDSAMYRCASRADVNTEAFFGQGTRLTVV.

The J gene is TRBJ1-5, the V gene TRBV5-6. CDR3 length: 12 amino acids. The germline V gene encodes CDR1 SGHDT and CDR2 YYEEEE. The CDR3 sequence is CASSWSNQPQHF.

The chain couples TRBV6-1 to TRBJ1-5; the D call of TRBD1 rests on TCRdb alone, since no DNA is present to check it. CDR3 size: 15 residues. CDR1 and CDR2 (germline): MNHNS, SASEGT. CDR3 sequence reads: CASRETGQGEKPQHF.

This sequence joins TRBV12-3 or TRBV12-4 and TRBJ1-3. This CDR3 contains 16 residues. CDR3 residues: CASSLYRGAVGNTIYF.

The gene calls are TRBV19 and TRBJ1-2. Germline V gives CDR1 LNHDA, CDR2 SQIVND (reference sequence). This CDR3 contains 15 residues. The CDR3 reads CASSNLGEGTYGYTF.

The V and J genes are TRBV12-3 or TRBV12-4 and TRBJ1-1. The CDR3 runs 16 residues. CDR3 amino acids: CASSFDRRVMNTEAFF.

V and J are TRBV12-5 and TRBJ1-1; the D gene TCRdb calls, TRBD1, cannot be checked with no DNA. Germline V gene data show CDR1 as LGHNT and CDR2 as FRNRAP. CDR3 size: 12 residues. The CDR3 loop is CASGTGLTEAFF. Filled out from reference TRBV12-5 and TRBJ1-1, the complete variable domain reads DARVTQTPRHKVTEMGQEVTMRCQPILGHNTVFWYRQTMMQGLELLAYFRNRAPLDDSGMPKDRFSAEMPDATLATLKIQPSEPRDSAVYFCASGTGLTEAFFGQGTRLTVV.

The chain joins TRBV7-9 to TRBJ2-1; without DNA, the TCRdb call of TRBD1 cannot be checked. The CDR3 length is 15 residues. CDR1 and CDR2 (germline): SEHNR, FQNEAQ (reference sequence). The chain's CDR3 is CASSSGTGARDEQFF. Full variable domain (rest looked up from reference TRBV7-9 and TRBJ2-1): DTGVSQNPRHKITKRGQNVTFRCDPISEHNRLYWYRQTLGQGPEFLTYFQNEAQLEKSRLLSDRFSAERPKGSFSTLEIQRTEQGDSAMYLCASSSGTGARDEQFFGPGTRLTVL.

This clonotype ranks as medium-sized in terms of frequency. The V gene is TRBV20-1, the J gene TRBJ2-3. Germline CDR1 is DFQATT and CDR2 is SNEGSKA (reference sequence). The CDR3 length is 14 residues. CDR3 region: CSAREAVSTDTQYF.

V is TRBV18 and J is TRBJ1-1. Germline V gene lookup returns CDR1 KGHSH and CDR2 LQKENI. The CDR3 extends over 12 amino acids. CDR3 in amino acids: CASSLSGTEAFF.

V usage is TRBV28 and J usage is TRBJ1-2. This CDR3 contains 15 residues. The V gene's germline CDR1 is MDHEN and CDR2 SYDVKM. Here the CDR3 reads CASSPIAFGSYGYTF.